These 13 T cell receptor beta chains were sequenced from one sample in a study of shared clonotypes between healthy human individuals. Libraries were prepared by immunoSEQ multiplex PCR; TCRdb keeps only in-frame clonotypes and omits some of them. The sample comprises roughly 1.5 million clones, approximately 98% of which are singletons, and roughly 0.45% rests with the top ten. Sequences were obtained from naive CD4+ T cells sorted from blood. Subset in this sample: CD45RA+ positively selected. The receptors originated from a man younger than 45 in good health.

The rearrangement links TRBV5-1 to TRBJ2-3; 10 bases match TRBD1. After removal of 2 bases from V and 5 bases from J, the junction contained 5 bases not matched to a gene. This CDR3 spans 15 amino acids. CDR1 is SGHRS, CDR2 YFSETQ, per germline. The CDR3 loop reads CASSLADRGIDTQYF. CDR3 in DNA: TGCGCCAGCAGCTTAGCGGACAGGGGGATAGATACGCAGTATTTT.

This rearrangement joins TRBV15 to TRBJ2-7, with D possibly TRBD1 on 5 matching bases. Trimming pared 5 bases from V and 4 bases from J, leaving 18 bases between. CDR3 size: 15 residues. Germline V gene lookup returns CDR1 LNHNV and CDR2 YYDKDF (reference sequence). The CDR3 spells CATSQSQGIFYEQYF. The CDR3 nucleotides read TGTGCCACCAGCCAATCCCAGGGAATCTTTTACGAGCAGTACTTC.

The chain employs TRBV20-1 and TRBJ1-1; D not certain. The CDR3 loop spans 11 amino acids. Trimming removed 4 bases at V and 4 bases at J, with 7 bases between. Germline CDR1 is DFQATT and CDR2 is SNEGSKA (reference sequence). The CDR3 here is CSAIRGTEAFF. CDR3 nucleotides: TGCAGTGCTATTCGGGGCACTGAAGCTTTCTTT.

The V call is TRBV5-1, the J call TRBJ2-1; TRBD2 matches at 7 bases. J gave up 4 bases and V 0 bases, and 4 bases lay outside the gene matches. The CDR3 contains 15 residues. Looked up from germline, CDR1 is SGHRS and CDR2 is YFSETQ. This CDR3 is CASSLVQREYNEQFF. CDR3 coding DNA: TGCGCCAGCAGCTTGGTCCAGCGGGAATACAATGAGCAGTTCTTC.

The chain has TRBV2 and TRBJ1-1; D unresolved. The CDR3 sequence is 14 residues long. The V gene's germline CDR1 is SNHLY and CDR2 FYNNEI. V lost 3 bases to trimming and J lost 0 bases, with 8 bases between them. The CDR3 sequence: CASSDRIMNTEAFF. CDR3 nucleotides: TGTGCCAGCAGTGATAGGATTATGAACACTGAAGCTTTCTTT.

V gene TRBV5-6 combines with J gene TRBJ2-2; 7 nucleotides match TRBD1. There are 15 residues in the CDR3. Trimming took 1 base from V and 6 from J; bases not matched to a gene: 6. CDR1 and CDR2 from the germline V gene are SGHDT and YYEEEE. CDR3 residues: CASSLLQGIPGELFF. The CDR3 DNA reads TGTGCCAGCAGCTTGTTACAGGGGATTCCCGGGGAGCTGTTTTTT.

CDR3 nucleotides: TGTGCCAGCAGCGAACAGGGAGCCGCGGCTCAGCCCCAGCATTTT. Translation gives CASSEQGAAAQPQHF. This chain connects TRBV9 to TRBJ1-5; perhaps TRBD1 as D (6 bases). The CDR3 consists of 15 residues. Trimming removed 3 bases from V and 6 bases from J, with 16 bases in between. From germline, CDR1 is SGDLS and CDR2 YYNGEE.

The CDR3 DNA sequence: TGCGCCAGCAGCTTGGCAGCGACAGGGCGCGTTTCCTATGGCTACACCTTC. This sequence encodes CASSLAATGRVSYGYTF. The V gene is TRBV5-1, the J gene TRBJ1-2; 7 bases fit TRBD1. Trimming took 0 bases from V and 4 from J; bases not matched to a gene: 12. Germline V gene sequence: CDR1 SGHRS, CDR2 YFSETQ. The CDR3 has 17 amino acids.

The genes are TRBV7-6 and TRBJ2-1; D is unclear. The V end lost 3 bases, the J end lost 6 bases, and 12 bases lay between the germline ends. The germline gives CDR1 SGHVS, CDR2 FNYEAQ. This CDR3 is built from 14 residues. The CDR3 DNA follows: TGTGCCAGCAGCTTGCCGCAACACTTCAATGAGCAGTTCTTC. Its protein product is CASSLPQHFNEQFF. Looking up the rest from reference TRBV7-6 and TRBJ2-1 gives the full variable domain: GAGVSQSPRYKVTKRGQDVALRCDPISGHVSLYWYRQALGQGPEFLTYFNYEAQQDKSGLPNDRFSAERPEGSISTLTIQRTEQRDSAMYRCASSLPQHFNEQFFGPGTRLTVL.

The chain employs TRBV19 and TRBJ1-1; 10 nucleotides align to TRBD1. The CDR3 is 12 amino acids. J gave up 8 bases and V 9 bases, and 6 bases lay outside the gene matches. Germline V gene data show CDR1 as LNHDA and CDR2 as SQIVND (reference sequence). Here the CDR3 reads CASPSTGGEAFF. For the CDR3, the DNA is TGTGCCAGCCCATCGACAGGGGGCGAAGCTTTCTTT.

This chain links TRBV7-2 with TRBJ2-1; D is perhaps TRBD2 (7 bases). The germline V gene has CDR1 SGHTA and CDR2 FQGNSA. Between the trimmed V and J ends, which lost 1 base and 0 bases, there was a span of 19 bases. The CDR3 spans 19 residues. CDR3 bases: TGTGCCAGCAGCTTAGGGGGCGGGGGCCCCCTGAGCTCCTACAATGAGCAGTTCTTC. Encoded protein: CASSLGGGGPLSSYNEQFF.

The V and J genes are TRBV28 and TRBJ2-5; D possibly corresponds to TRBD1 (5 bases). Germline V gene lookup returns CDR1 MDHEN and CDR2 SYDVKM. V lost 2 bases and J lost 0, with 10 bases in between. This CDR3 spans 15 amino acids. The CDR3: CASSLPDRYQETQYF. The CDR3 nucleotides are TGTGCCAGCAGTTTACCTGACAGATACCAAGAGACCCAGTACTTC.

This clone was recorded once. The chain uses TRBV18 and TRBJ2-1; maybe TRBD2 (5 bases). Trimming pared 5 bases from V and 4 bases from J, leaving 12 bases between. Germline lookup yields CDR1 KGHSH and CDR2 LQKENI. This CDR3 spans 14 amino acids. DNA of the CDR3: TGTGCCAGCTCAGAGCTAGCTTTGTACAATGAGCAGTTCTTC. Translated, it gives CASSELALYNEQFF. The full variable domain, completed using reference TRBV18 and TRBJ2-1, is NAGVMQNPRHLVRRRGQEARLRCSPMKGHSHVYWYRQLPEEGLKFMVYLQKENIIDESGMPKERFSAEFPKEGPSILRIQQVVRGDSAAYFCASSELALYNEQFFGPGTRLTVL.